This entry concerns a single T cell receptor (beta chain). The antigen remains unidentified. The data derive from a study of beta chain features in type 1 diabetes. Findings of the study overall: For Type 1 diabetes patients, all four CD4+ subsets carried TCRB CDR3s that were moderately but significantly shorter.

V shed 1 base and J 4 bases; nucleotides not matched to a gene: 7. The CDR3 loop spans 17 amino acids. Germline V gene lookup returns CDR1 SGHDN and CDR2 FVKESK. Expressed TCRB transcripts got sequenced, as all isolated RNA was reverse transcribed. Libraries were prepared by immunoSEQ multiplex PCR; TCRdb keeps only in-frame clonotypes and omits some of them. This sample has 250,000 to 300,000 clones, with about 23% found just once. This TCR was recovered from a woman under 40 with type 1 diabetes. V is TRBV14 and J is TRBJ2-3; 11 nucleotides line up with TRBD2. Sample: naive CD4+ T cells from blood. CDR3 in amino acids: CASSQVLALAGADTQYF. CDR3 in DNA: TGTGCCAGCAGCCAAGTGCTCGCACTAGCGGGAGCAGATACGCAGTATTTT.